Listed here are 12 T cell receptor beta chains from one sample, sequenced in a study of blood T cell repertoires in COVID-19. Repertoires were generated with immunoSEQ multiplex PCR, while TCRdb's copy carries only in-frame clones and drops some. This sample yields a few hundred thousand clones, of which under 90% are seen a single time; around 2% belongs to the top ten. Sequenced material: peripheral blood. The receptors were gathered from a man aged 45-60 years with acute or convalescent COVID-19.

This chain uses TRBV5-4 with TRBJ2-2; maybe TRBD2 (6 bases). The CDR3 contains 16 residues. Germline V gene data show CDR1 as SGHNT and CDR2 as YYREEE (reference sequence). Trimming pared 4 bases from V and 0 bases from J, leaving 13 bases between. This chain's CDR3 is CASSGDGRPNTGELFF. The CDR3 DNA follows: TGTGCCAGCAGCGGGGATGGGAGGCCGAACACCGGGGAGCTGTTTTTT.

The gene calls are TRBV5-6 and TRBJ1-2, with 8 bases that match TRBD1. Germline V gene sequence: CDR1 SGHDT, CDR2 YYEEEE. With 4 bases clipped from V and 4 bases from J, the junction kept 6 bases outside the gene matches. CDR3 length equals 14 residues. The CDR3 sequence is CASSAYGTGYGYTF. CDR3 coding DNA: TGTGCCAGCAGCGCCTACGGGACAGGCTATGGCTACACCTTC.

V is TRBV6-6 and J is TRBJ2-1; 9 bases are a match to TRBD2. This CDR3 is 14 amino acids long. Germline loops: CDR1 MNHNY, CDR2 SVGAGI (reference sequence). V lost 3 bases and J lost 8; bases outside the gene matches: 5. The CDR3 DNA sequence: TGTGCCAGCAGTTATCTTAGCGGGGGAGATGAGCAGTTCTTC. Translation: CASSYLSGGDEQFF.

The J gene is TRBJ2-2, the V gene TRBV9; D is unresolved. The CDR3 loop spans 14 amino acids. V lost 2 bases to trimming and J lost 6 bases, with 11 bases between them. Germline V gene sequence: CDR1 SGDLS, CDR2 YYNGEE. This CDR3 is CASSVPRKAGELFF. In nucleotides, the CDR3 is TGTGCCAGCAGCGTCCCCAGGAAGGCCGGGGAGCTGTTTTTT. Variable domain in full (rest from reference TRBV9 and TRBJ2-2): DSGVTQTPKHLITATGQRVTLRCSPRSGDLSVYWYQQSLDQGLQFLIQYYNGEERAKGNILERFSAQQFPDLHSELNLSSLELGDSALYFCASSVPRKAGELFFGEGSRLTVL.

The table lists this clone with a count of one. The chain recombines TRBV7-8 with TRBJ2-2; the D is unclear. CDR1 is SGHVS and CDR2 is FQNEAQ in the germline V gene. V dropped 3 bases and J dropped 2 bases, with 16 bases sitting between them. This CDR3 spans 17 amino acids. CDR3: CASSFPRVTGNTGELFF. Here the CDR3 DNA reads TGTGCCAGCAGCTTCCCCCGCGTGACTGGTAACACCGGGGAGCTGTTTTTT.

Here the CDR3 reads CASRGTGTSYEQYF. The CDR3 DNA follows: TGTGCCAGTAGAGGGACAGGTACTTCCTACGAGCAGTACTTC. The gene calls are TRBV19 and TRBJ2-7; 8 bases agree with TRBD1. This CDR3 spans 14 amino acids. Germline assignment: CDR1 LNHDA and CDR2 SQIVND (reference sequence). Losses at the gene ends were 6 bases for V and 1 base for J; bases not matched to a gene: 5.

The chain couples TRBV4-1 to TRBJ1-1, with a possible D match to TRBD1 (6 bases). Germline lookup yields CDR1 MGHRA and CDR2 YSYEKL. The CDR3 has 15 amino acids. V was shortened by 3 bases and J by 5 bases, with 16 bases between the two germline ends. The CDR3 nucleotides read TGCGCCAGCAGCCACCACTACAGGGTTGAGACTGAAGCTTTCTTT. This sequence encodes CASSHHYRVETEAFF.

This chain uses TRBV5-6 with TRBJ1-2; 7 nucleotides agree with TRBD1. The CDR3 length is 13 residues. The germline V gene encodes CDR1 SGHDT and CDR2 YYEEEE. Germline trimming cut 7 bases from V and 8 bases from J; bases unmatched to any gene: 11. As DNA, the CDR3 is TGTGCCAGCGGGGCAGGGGGAGTAGGCGGCTACACCTTC. Its protein is CASGAGGVGGYTF.

This clone appeared once. DNA for the CDR3: TGCAGTGCTTATGACAGGGGGAGCTACACCTTC. Translated, it gives CSAYDRGSYTF. The chain uses TRBV20-1 and TRBJ1-2; TRBD1 matches 9 bases. Germline CDR1 and CDR2: DFQATT and SNEGSKA (reference sequence). This CDR3 has 11 residues. Unmatched junction bases numbered 4, after V lost 5 bases and J lost 9 bases.

The J gene is TRBJ2-7, the V gene TRBV9; 7 positions agree with TRBD1. The CDR3 covers 15 residues. Germline lookup yields CDR1 SGDLS and CDR2 YYNGEE. J was trimmed by 4 bases and V by 3 bases; bases with no gene match: 10. CDR3 bases: TGTGCCAGCAGCGCCCGGGACAGCGCGCGGTACGAGCAGTACTTC. Its translation: CASSARDSARYEQYF.

V is TRBV7-3 and J is TRBJ2-5; 8 bases agree with TRBD2. This CDR3 contains 13 residues. With 5 bases clipped from V and 5 bases from J, the junction kept 4 bases outside the gene matches. Germline CDR1 and CDR2: SGHTA and FQGTGA. The CDR3 sequence is CASSRGGLETQYF. In DNA form, the CDR3 reads TGTGCCAGCAGCCGGGGGGGCCTGGAGACCCAGTACTTC.

The chain uses TRBV30 and TRBJ1-1; D possibly corresponds to TRBD1 (6 bases). The CDR3 runs 12 residues. The germline V gene has CDR1 GTSNPN and CDR2 SVGIG (reference sequence). The CDR3 loop is CAHRETYTEAFF. CDR3 bases: TGTGCTCACAGGGAGACGTACACTGAAGCTTTCTTT.